The present entry profiles one T cell receptor beta chain with its context. Trimming removed 7 bases from V and 2 bases from J, with 14 bases in between. Germline CDR1 is LNHDA and CDR2 is SQIVND (reference sequence). CDR3 length: 14 residues. Repertoires were generated with immunoSEQ multiplex PCR, while TCRdb's copy carries only in-frame clones and drops some. In the table there are around 89,000 clones, approximately 91% of which are singletons. This sample was included in a study of T cell responses to AZD1222 COVID-19 vaccine. V gene TRBV19 combines with J gene TRBJ1-1; D may be TRBD1 (5 bases). The clonotype was recovered from an adult in good health. The sequencing here drew on peripheral blood, taken on day 0 of AZD1222 vaccination. This CDR3 is CASKRGFGNTEAFF. The CDR3 coding sequence is TGTGCCAGTAAAAGGGGCTTCGGAAACACTGAAGCTTTCTTT.